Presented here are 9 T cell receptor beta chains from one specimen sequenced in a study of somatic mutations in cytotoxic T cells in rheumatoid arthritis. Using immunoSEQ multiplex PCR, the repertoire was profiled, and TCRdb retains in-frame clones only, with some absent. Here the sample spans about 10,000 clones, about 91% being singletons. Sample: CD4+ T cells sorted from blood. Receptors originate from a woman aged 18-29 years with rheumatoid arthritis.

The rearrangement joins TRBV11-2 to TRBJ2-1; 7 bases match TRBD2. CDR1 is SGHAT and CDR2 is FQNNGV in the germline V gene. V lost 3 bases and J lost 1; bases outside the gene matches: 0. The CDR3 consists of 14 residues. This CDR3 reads CASSFSGSYNEQFF. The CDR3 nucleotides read TGTGCCAGCAGCTTTAGCGGGTCCTACAATGAGCAGTTCTTC.

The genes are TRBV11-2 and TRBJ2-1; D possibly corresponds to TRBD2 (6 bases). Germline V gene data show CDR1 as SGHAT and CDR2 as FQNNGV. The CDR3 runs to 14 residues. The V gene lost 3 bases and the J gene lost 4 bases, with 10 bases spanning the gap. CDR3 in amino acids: CASSLYSGYNEQFF. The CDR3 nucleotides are TGTGCCAGCAGCTTGTATAGCGGTTACAATGAGCAGTTCTTC.

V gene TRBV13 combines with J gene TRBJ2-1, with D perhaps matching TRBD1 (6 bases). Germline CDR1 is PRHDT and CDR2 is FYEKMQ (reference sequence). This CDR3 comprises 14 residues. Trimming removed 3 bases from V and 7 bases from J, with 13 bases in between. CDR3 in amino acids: CASSFQLGGNEQFF. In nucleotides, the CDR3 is TGTGCCAGCAGCTTCCAGCTAGGGGGAAATGAGCAGTTCTTC.

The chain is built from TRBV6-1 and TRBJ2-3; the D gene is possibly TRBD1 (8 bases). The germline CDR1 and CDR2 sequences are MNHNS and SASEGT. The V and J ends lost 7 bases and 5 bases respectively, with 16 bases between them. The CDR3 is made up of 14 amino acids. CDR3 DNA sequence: TGTGCCAGCAACCAAAACAGGGGGGGAGATACGCAGTATTTT. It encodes CASNQNRGGDTQYF.

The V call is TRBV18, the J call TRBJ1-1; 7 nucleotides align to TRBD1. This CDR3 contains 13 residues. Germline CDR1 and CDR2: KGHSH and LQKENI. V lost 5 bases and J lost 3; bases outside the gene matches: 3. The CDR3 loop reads CASSEGAYTEAFF. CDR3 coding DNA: TGTGCCAGCTCAGAGGGGGCATACACTGAAGCTTTCTTT.

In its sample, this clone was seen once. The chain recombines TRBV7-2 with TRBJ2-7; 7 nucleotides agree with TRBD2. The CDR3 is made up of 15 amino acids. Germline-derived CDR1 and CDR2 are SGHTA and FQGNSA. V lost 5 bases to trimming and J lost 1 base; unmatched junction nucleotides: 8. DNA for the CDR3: TGTGCCAGCAGCCAAGCGGGGTCCGATTCCTACGAGCAGTACTTC. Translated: CASSQAGSDSYEQYF.

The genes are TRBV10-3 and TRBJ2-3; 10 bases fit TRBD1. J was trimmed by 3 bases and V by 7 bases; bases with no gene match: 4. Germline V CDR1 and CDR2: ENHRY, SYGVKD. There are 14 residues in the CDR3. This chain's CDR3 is CAITGDRGTDTQYF. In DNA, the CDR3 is TGTGCCATCACCGGGGACAGGGGAACAGATACGCAGTATTTT.

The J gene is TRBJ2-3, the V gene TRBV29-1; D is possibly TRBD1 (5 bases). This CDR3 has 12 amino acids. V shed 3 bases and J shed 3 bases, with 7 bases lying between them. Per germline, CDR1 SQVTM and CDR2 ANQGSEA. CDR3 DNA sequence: TGCAGCGTTGATGCAGGGACAGATACGCAGTATTTT. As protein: CSVDAGTDTQYF.

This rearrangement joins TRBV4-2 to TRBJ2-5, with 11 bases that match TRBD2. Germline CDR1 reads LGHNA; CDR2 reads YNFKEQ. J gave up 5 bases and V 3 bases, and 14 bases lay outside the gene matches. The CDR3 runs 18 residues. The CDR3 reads CASSHGLAGSLPRETQYF. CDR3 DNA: TGTGCCAGCAGCCATGGACTAGCGGGTAGTCTCCCAAGGGAGACCCAGTACTTC.